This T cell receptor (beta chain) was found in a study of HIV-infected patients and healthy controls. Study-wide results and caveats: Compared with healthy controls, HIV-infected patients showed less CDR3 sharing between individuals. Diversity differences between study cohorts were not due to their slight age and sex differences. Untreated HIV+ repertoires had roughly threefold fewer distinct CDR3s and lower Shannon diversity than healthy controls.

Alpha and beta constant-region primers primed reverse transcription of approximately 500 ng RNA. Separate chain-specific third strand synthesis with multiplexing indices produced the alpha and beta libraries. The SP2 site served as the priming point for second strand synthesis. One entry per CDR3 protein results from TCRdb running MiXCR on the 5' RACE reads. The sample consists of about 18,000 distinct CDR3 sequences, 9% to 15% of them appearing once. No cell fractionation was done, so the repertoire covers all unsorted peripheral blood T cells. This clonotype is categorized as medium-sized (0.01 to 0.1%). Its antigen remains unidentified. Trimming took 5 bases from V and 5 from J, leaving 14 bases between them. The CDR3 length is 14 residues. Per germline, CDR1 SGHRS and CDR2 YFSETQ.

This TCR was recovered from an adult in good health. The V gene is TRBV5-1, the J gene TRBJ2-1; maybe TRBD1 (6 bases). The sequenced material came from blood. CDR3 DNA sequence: TGCGCCAGCAGTCCGGACAGTCCGAACAATGAGCAGTTCTTC. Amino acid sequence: CASSPDSPNNEQFF.